The TCR beta chain described here comes from a study of OX40 agonist ivuxolimab in advanced cancers. Study summary: Hepatocellular carcinoma, melanoma, renal cell or head and neck cancer occurred in dose-escalation patients.

The V and J ends lost 5 bases and 5 bases respectively, with 10 bases between them. The V gene's germline CDR1 is SGHTA and CDR2 FQGTGA. The CDR3 totals 13 residues. Assay used: immunoSEQ multiplex PCR; TCRdb lists only in-frame clones, some missing. The sample holds about 30,000 clones, less than 90% seen once. A note on this clone: Its antigen is unidentified.

Study-wide results and limits: Low clonal expansion, among the lowest seen, marked partial responders at 0.1-3.0 mg/kg.

This sequence joins TRBV7-3 and TRBJ2-1; D possibly matches TRBD1 or TRBD2 (5 bases each). The sequence derives from an adult with an advanced solid tumor such as melanoma, head and neck, liver or kidney cancer. Sequencing used CD4+ or CD8+ T cells sorted from blood, obtained in a trial of the OX40 agonist ivuxolimab. The CDR3 nucleotides read TGTGCCAGCAGCCCCGGGACGGACAATGAGCAGTTCTTC. Translation gives CASSPGTDNEQFF.